This T cell receptor beta chain came from a study of blood T cells in healthy people across ages. General study results and limits: There were more naive CD4+ cells and higher diversity in long-lived donors than in aged donors.

PCR was performed a second time for 7 to 11 cycles using a sample-barcoded 5' primer and a J-beta primer mix. TCRdb re-derived calls from the 5' RACE reads in MiXCR, one entry per CDR3 protein. The sample has 1.8 million or so distinct CDR3 sequences, around 42% seen once. There are 15 residues in the CDR3. The trim removed 4 bases at V and 3 bases at J, leaving 7 bases unmatched. Germline loops: CDR1 LGHNA, CDR2 YSLEER. This clonotype was counted a few times. Its antigen is not identified. Sequencing was done on a sample of blood. This receptor was identified in a human donor in good health. This rearrangement joins TRBV4-3 to TRBJ1-1, with 8 positions matching TRBD1. The CDR3 nucleotides read TGCGCCAGCAGCCTAAACCAGGGGGCCCACACTGAAGCTTTCTTT. Its protein is CASSLNQGAHTEAFF.